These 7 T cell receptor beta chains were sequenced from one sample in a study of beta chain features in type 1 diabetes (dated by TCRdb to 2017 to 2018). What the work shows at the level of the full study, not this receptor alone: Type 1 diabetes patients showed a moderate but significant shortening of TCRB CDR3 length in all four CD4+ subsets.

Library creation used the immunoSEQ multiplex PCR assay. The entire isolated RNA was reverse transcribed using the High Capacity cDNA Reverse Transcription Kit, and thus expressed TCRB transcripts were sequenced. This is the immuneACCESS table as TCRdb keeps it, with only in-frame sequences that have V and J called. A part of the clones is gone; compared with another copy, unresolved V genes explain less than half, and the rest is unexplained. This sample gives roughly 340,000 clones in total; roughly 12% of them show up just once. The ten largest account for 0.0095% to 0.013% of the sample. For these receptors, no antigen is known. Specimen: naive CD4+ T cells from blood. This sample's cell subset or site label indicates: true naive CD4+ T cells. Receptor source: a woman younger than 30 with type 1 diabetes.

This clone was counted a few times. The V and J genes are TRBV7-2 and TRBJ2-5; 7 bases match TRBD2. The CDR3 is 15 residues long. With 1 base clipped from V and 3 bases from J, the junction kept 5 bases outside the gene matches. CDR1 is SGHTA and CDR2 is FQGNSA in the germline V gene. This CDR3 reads CASSLVYSGKETQYF. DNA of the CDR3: TGTGCCAGCAGCTTAGTCTACAGCGGGAAAGAGACCCAGTACTTC.

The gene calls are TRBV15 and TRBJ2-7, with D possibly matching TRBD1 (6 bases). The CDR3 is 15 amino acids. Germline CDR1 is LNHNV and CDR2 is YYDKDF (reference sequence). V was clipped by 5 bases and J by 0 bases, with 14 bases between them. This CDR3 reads CATSVYRESSYEQYF. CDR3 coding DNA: TGTGCCACCAGCGTTTACAGGGAAAGCTCCTACGAGCAGTACTTC.

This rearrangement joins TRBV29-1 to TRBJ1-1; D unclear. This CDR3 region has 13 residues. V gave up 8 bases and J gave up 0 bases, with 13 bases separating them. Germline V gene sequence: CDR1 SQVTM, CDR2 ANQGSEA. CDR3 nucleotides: TGCAGCCTCGGAGGGCTCATGAACACTGAAGCTTTCTTT. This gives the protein CSLGGLMNTEAFF.

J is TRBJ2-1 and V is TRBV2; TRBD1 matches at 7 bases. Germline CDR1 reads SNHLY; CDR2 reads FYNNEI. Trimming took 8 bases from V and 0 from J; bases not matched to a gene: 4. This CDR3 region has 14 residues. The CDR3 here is CASLGQSSYNEQFF. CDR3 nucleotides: TGTGCCAGCTTGGGACAGTCCTCCTACAATGAGCAGTTCTTC.

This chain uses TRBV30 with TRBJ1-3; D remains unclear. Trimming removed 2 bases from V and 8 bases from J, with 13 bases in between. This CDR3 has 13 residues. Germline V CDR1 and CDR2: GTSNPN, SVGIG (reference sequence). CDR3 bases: TGTGCCTGGAGTCTTCTCACGGGTGACACCATATATTTT. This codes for CAWSLLTGDTIYF.

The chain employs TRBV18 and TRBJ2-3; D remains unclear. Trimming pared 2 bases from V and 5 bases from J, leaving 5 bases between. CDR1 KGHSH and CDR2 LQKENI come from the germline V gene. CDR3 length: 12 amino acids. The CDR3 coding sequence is TGTGCCAGCTCACCATTACTAGATACGCAGTATTTT. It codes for CASSPLLDTQYF.

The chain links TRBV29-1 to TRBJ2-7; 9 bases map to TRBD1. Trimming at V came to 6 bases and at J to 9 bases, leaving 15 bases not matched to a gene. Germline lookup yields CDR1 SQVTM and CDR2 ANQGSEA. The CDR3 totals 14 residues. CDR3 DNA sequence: TGCAGCGTGGATACCGGGACAGGGAGCACGGGGCAGTACTTC. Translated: CSVDTGTGSTGQYF.